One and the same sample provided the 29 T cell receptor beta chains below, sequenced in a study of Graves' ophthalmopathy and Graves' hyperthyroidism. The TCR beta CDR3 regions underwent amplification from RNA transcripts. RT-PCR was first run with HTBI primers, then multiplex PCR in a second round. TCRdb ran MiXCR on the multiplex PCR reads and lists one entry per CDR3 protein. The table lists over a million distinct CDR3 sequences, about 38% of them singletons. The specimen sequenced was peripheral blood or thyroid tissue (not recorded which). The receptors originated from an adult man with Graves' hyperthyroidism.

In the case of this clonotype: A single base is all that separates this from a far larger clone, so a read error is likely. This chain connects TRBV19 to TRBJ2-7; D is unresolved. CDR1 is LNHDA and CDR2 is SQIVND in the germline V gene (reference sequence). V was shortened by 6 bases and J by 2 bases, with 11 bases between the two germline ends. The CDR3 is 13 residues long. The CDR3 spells CASSRQSPYEQYF. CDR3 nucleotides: TGTGCCAGTAGCCGCCAGAGCCCCTACGAGCAGTACTTC. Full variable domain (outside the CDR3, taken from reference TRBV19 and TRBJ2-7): DGGITQSPKYLFRKEGQNVTLSCEQNLNHDAMYWYRQDPGQGLRLIYYSQIVNDFQKGDIAEGYSVSREKKESFPLTVTSAQKNPTAFYLCASSRQSPYEQYFGPGTRLTVT.

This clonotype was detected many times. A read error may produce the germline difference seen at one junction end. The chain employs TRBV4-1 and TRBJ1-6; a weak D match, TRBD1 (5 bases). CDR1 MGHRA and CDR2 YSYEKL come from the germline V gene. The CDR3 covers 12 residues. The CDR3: CASSPGDSPLHF. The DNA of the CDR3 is TGTGCCAGCAGCCCGGGGGATTCACCCCTCCACTTT.

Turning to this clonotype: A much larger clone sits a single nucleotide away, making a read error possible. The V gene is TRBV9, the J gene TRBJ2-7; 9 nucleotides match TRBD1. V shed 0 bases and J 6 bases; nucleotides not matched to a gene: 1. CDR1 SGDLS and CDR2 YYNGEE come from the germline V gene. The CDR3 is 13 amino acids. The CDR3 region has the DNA TGTGCCAGCAGCGTAGGGACAGGGGTCGAGCAGTACTTC. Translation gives CASSVGTGVEQYF.

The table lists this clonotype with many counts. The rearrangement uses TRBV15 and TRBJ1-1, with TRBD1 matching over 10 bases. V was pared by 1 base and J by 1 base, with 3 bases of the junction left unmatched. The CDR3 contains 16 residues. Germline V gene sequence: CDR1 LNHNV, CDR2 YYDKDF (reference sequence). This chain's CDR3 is CATSRGTGGTNTEAFF. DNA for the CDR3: TGTGCCACCAGCAGAGGGACAGGGGGAACGAACACTGAAGCTTTCTTT.

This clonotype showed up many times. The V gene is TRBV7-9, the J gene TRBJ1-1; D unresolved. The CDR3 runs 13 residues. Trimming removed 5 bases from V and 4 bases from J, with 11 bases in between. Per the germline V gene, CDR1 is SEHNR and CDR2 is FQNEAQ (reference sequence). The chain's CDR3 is CASSVPGGTEAFF. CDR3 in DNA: TGTGCCAGCAGCGTCCCCGGTGGCACTGAAGCTTTCTTT.

For the CDR3, the DNA is TGCAGCGTCTGGACAGGGGCGAAGTACTTC. Protein sequence: CSVWTGAKYF. V usage is TRBV29-1 and J usage is TRBJ2-5; TRBD1 matches 9 bases. From germline, CDR1 is SQVTM and CDR2 ANQGSEA. There are 10 residues in the CDR3. J lost 12 bases, V lost 6 bases, and 5 bases had no gene match.

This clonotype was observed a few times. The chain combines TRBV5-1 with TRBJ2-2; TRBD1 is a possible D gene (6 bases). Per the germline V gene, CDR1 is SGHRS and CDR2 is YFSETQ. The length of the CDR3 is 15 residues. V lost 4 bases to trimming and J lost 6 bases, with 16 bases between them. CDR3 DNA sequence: TGCGCCAGCAGCCTACCAACAGGGTCCCCCGGGGAGCTGTTTTTT. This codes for CASSLPTGSPGELFF. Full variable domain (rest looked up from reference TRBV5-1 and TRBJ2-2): KAGVTQTPRYLIKTRGQQVTLSCSPISGHRSVSWYQQTPGQGLQFLFEYFSETQRNKGNFPGRFSGRQFSNSRSEMNVSTLELGDSALYLCASSLPTGSPGELFFGEGSRLTVL.

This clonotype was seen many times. Here the CDR3 DNA reads TGCAGTGCTAGCGCGGCAGATTATAATTCACCCCTCCACTTT. It specifies CSASAADYNSPLHF. The rearrangement joins TRBV20-1 to TRBJ1-6; unclear D gene. V lost 3 bases and J lost 4, with 10 bases in between. CDR1 is DFQATT and CDR2 is SNEGSKA in the germline V gene (reference sequence). The CDR3 has 14 residues.

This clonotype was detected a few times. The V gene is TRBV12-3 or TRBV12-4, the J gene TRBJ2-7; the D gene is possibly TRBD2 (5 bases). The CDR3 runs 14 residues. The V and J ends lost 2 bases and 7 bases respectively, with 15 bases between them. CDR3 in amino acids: CASSLSGIEWEQYF. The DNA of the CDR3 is TGTGCCAGCAGTTTATCCGGGATCGAATGGGAGCAGTACTTC.

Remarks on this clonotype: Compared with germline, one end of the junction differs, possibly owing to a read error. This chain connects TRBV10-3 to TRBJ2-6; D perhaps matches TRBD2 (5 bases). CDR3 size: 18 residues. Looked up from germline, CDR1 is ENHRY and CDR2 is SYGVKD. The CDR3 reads CASSEGVFGKSGANVLTF. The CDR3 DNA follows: TGTGCCAGCAGTGAGGGAGTTTTCGGGAAGTCTGGGGCCAACGTCCTGACTTTC.

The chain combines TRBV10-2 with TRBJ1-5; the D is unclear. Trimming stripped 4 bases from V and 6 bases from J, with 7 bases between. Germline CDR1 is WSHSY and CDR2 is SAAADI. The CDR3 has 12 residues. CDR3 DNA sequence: TGCGCCAGCAGTGGGACTAGTCAGCCCCAGCATTTT. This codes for CASSGTSQPQHF.

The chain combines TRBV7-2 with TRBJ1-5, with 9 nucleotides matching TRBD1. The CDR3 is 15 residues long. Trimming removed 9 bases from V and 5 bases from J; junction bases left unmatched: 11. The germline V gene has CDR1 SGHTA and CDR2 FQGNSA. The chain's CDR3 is CASRPGTGKHQPQHF. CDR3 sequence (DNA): TGTGCCAGTCGACCCGGGACAGGGAAACATCAGCCCCAGCATTTT.

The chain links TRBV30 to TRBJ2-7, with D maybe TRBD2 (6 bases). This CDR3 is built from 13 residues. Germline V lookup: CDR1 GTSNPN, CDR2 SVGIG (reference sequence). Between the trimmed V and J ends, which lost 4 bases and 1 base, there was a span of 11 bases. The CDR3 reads CAWIDRESYEQYF. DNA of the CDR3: TGTGCCTGGATAGACCGGGAGTCCTACGAGCAGTACTTC. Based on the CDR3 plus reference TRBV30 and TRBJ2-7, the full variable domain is SQTIHQWPATLVQPVGSPLSLECTVEGTSNPNLYWYRQAAGRGLQLLFYSVGIGQISSEVPQNLSASRPQDRQFILSSKKLLLSDSGFYLCAWIDRESYEQYFGPGTRLTVT.

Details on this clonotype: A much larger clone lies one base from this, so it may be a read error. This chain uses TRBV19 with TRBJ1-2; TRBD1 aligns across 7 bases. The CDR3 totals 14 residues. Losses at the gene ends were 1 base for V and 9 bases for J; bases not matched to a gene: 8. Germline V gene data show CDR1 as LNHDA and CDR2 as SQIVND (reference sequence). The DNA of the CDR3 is TGTGCCAGTAGTATAGGACAGGGTTTTGATTGCTACACCTTC. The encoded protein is CASSIGQGFDCYTF.

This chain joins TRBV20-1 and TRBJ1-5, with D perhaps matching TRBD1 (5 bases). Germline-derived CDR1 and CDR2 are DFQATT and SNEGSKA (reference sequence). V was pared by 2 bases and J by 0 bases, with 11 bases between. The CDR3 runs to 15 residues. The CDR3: CSARRGRISNQPQHF. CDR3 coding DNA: TGCAGTGCTAGAAGGGGCAGAATTAGCAATCAGCCCCAGCATTTT.

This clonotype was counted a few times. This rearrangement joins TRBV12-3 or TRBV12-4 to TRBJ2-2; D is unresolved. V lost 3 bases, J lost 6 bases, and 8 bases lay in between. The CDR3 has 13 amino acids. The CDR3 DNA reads TGTGCCAGCAGTTTGGGTCTTGCCGGGGAGCTGTTTTTT. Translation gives CASSLGLAGELFF.

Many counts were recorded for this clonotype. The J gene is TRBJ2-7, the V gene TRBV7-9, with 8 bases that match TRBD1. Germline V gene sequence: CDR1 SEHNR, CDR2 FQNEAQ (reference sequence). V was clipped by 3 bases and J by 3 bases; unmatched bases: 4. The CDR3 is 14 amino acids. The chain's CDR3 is CASSLPGQDYEQYF. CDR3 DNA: TGTGCCAGCAGCTTGCCGGGACAGGACTACGAGCAGTACTTC. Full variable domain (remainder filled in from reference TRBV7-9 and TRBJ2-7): DTGVSQNPRHKITKRGQNVTFRCDPISEHNRLYWYRQTLGQGPEFLTYFQNEAQLEKSRLLSDRFSAERPKGSFSTLEIQRTEQGDSAMYLCASSLPGQDYEQYFGPGTRLTVT.

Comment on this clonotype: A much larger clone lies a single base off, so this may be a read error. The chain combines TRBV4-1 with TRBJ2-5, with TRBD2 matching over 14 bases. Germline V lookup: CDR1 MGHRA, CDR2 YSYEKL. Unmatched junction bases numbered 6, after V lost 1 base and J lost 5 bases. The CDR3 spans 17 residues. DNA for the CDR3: TGCGCCAGCAGCCAAGGAGGGACTAGCGGGAGTCTTGAGACCCAGTACTTC. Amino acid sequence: CASSQGGTSGSLETQYF.

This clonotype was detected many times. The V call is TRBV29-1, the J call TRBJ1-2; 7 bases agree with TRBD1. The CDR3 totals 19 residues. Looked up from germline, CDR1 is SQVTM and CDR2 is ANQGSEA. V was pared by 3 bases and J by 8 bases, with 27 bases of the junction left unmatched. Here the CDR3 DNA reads TGCAGCGTTGATATCCCTCATAAACCGGACAGGAAAAGATCGGTCGGCTACACCTTC. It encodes CSVDIPHKPDRKRSVGYTF.

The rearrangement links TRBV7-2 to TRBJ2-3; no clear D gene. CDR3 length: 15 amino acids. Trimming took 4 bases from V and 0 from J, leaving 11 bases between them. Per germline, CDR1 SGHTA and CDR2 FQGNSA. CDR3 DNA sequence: TGTGCCAGCAGCTACGCCGGGCTCAGCACAGATACGCAGTATTTT. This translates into CASSYAGLSTDTQYF. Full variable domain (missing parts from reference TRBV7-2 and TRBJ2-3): GAGVSQSPSNKVTEKGKDVELRCDPISGHTALYWYRQSLGQGLEFLIYFQGNSAPDKSGLPSDRFSAERTGGSVSTLTIQRTQQEDSAVYLCASSYAGLSTDTQYFGPGTRLTVL.

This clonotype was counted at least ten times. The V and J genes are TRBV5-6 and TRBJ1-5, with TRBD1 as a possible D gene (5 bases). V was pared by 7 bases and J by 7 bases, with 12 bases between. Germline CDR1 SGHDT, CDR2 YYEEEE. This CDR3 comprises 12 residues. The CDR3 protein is CASGGRGQPQHF. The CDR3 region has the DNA TGTGCCAGCGGGGGTCGGGGACAGCCCCAGCATTTT.

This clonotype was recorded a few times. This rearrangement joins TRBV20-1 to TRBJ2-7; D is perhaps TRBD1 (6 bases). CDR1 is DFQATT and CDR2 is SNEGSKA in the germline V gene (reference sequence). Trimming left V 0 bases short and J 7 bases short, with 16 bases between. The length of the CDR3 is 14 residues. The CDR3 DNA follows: TGCAGTGCTAGAGATGTGCAGGGGCTCCGGGAGCAGTACTTC. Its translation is CSARDVQGLREQYF.

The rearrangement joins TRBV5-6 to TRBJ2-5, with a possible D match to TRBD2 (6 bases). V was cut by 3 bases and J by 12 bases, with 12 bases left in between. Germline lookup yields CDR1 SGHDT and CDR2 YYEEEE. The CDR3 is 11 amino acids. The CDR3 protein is CASSSVGSEYF. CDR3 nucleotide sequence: TGTGCCAGCAGCTCGGTCGGGAGTGAGTACTTC.

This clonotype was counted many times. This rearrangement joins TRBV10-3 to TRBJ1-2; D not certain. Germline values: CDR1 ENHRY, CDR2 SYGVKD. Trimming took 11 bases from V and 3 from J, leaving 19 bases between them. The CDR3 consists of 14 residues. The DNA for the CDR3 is TGTGCCGTACGACTCGGCGGAAATGACTATGGCTACACCTTC. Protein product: CAVRLGGNDYGYTF.

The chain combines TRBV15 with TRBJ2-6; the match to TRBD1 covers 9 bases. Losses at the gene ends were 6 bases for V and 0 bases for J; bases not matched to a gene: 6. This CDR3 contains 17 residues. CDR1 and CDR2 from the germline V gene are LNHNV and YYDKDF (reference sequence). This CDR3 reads CATSRTTGGSGANVLTF. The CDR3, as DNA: TGTGCCACCAGTCGGACGACAGGGGGCTCTGGGGCCAACGTCCTGACTTTC. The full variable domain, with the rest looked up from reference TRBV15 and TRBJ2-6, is DAMVIQNPRYQVTQFGKPVTLSCSQTLNHNVMYWYQQKSSQAPKLLFHYYDKDFNNEADTPDNFQSRRPNTSFCFLDIRSPGLGDTAMYLCATSRTTGGSGANVLTFGAGSRLTVL.

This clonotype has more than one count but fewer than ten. The CDR3 DNA reads TGTGCCAGCAGCCCGACCCAGCATTTT. Translating gives CASSPTQHF. The gene calls are TRBV7-9 and TRBJ1-5; D is undetermined. The CDR3 runs to 9 residues. Per germline, CDR1 SEHNR and CDR2 FQNEAQ (reference sequence). The V gene lost 5 bases and the J gene lost 11 bases, with 4 bases spanning the gap.

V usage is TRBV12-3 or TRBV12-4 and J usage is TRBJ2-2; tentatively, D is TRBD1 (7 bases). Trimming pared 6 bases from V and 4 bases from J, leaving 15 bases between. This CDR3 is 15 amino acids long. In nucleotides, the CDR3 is TGTGCCAGCAGCCTCCCGCAGGGGGGCACCGGGGAGCTGTTTTTT. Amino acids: CASSLPQGGTGELFF.

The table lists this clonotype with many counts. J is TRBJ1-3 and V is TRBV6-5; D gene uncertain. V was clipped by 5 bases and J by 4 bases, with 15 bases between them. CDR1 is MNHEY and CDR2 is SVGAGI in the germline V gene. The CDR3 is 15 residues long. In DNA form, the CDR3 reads TGTGCCAGCAGTCCCGGTCAGACATTGGGAAACACCATATATTTT. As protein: CASSPGQTLGNTIYF.

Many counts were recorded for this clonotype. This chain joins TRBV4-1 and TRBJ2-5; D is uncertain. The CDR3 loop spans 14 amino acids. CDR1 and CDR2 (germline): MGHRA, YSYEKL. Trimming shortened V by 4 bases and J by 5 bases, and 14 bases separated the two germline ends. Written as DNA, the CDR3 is TGCGCCAGCAGCCCGAAGATAGCAGGCGAGACCCAGTACTTC. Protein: CASSPKIAGETQYF.